The clone carrying this T cell receptor (beta chain) was detected ten times or more. The antigen remains unidentified. This sample is part of a study of tumor and adjacent non-tumor tissue in lung cancer. Overall study context: Samples averaged approximately 4.2 million productive TCRbeta reads each.

The CDR3 contains 12 residues. In germline, CDR1 is MGHRA, CDR2 YSYEKL. V was shortened by 2 bases and J by 6 bases, with 5 bases between the two germline ends. Whole-study findings and limits: Patients with more diverse tumor TCRs had worse survival.

No cell sorting was done before RNA was extracted from the tissue. Newly diagnosed lung cancer patients had thoracic surgery in China, August–late 2014, without prior chemotherapy. A modified ARM-PCR protocol with three rounds of nested PCR amplified TCRbeta. MiXCR, run by TCRdb on the multiplex PCR reads, gives a single entry per CDR3 protein. The data show 71,000 or so distinct CDR3 sequences, around 80% seen once. The genes are TRBV4-1 and TRBJ2-1; D unclear. Sequenced material: lung tumor tissue. This receptor was identified in a woman aged 45-59 years with non-small cell lung cancer. The CDR3 coding sequence is TGCGCCAGCAGCCAAACCATCAATGAGCAGTTCTTC. Translating it yields CASSQTINEQFF.